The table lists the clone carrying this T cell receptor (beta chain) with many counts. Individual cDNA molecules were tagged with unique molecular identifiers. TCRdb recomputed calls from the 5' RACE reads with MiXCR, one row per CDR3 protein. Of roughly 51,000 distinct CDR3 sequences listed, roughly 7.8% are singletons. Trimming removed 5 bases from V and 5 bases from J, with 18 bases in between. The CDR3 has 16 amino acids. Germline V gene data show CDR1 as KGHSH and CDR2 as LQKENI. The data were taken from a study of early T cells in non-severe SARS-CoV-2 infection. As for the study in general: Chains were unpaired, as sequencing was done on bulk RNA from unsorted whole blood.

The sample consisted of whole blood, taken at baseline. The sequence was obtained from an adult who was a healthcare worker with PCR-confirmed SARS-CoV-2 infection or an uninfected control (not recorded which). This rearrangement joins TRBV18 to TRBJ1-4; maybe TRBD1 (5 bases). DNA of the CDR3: TGTGCCAGCTCATCAAATTTGCAGGGCCTGAATGAAAAACTGTTTTTT. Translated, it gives CASSSNLQGLNEKLFF.